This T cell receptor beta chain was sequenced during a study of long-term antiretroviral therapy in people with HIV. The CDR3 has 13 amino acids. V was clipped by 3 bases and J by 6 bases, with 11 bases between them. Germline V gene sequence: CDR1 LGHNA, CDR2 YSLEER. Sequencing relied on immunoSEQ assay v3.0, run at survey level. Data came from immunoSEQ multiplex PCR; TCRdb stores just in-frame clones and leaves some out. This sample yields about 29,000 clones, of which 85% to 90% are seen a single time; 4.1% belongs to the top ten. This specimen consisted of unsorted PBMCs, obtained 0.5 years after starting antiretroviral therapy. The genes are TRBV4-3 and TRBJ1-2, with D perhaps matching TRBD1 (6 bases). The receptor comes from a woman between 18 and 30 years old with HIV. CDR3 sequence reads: CASSHGAGDGYTF. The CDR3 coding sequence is TGCGCCAGCAGCCATGGGGCAGGGGATGGCTACACCTTC.